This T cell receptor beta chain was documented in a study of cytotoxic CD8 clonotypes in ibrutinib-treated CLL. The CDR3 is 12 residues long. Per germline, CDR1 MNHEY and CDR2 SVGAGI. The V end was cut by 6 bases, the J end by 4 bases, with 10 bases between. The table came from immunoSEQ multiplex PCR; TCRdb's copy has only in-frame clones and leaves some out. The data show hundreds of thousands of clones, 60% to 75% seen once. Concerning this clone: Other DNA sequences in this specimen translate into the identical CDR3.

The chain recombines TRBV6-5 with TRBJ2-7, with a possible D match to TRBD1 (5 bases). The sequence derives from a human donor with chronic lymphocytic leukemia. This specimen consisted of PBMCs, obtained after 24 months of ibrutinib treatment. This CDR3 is CASSETGYEQYF. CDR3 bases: TGTGCCAGCAGCGAAACAGGTTACGAGCAGTACTTC.